The entry below describes one TCR beta chain. Its antigen remains unidentified. A multiplex PCR was run with 60 Vbeta primers and 13 Jbeta primers. The data were produced by immunoSEQ multiplex PCR, yet TCRdb's version contains in-frame clones alone and is incomplete. The sample totals about 140,000 clones; its top ten clones hold under 2.5%. The data derive from a study of cytomegalovirus exposure and HLA in healthy donors. The CDR3 is 17 residues long. Trimming left V 0 bases short and J 0 bases short, with 12 bases between. Germline V gives CDR1 MRHNA, CDR2 SNTAGT. Study-wide points: It was assumed in the presence/absence analyses that sequencing depth was roughly uniform across donors. A missense variant in DCLRE1C was later tied to TCR beta V- and J-gene trimming. Fewer N-insertions (relative to the approximately 700-donor mean) were reportedly seen in an Asian-associated ancestry cluster in a later analysis. The authors enumerated 180 or so TCR beta chains as linked to cytomegalovirus.

This chain links TRBV6-4 with TRBJ1-5; D is uncertain. The material sequenced was PBMCs. This clonotype originated in a woman between 18 and 29 years old in good health and CMV-seronegative. The CDR3 loop is CASSDSRGVPSNQPQHF. CDR3 DNA sequence: TGTGCCAGCAGTGACTCCCGGGGTGTACCTAGCAATCAGCCCCAGCATTTT.